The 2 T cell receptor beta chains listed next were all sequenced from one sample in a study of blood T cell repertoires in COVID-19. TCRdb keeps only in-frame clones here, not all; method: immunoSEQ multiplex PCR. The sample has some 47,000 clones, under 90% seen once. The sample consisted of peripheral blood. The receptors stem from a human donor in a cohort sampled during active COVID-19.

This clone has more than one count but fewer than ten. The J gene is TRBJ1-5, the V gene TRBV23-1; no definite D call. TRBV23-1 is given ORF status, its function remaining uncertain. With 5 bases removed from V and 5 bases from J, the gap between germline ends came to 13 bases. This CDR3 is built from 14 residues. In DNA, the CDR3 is TGCGCCAGCAGTTCGTACGACGGGGATCAGCCCCAGCATTTT. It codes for CASSSYDGDQPQHF.

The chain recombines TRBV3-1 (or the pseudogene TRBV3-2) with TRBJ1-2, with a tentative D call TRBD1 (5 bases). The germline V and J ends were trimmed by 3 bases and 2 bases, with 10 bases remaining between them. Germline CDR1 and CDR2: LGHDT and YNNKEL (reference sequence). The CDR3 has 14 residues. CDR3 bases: TGTGCCAGCAGCCATTACAGGAGCAACTATGGCTACACCTTC. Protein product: CASSHYRSNYGYTF.